A selection of T cell receptor beta chains follows, all from one sample in a study of cytomegalovirus exposure and HLA in healthy donors. Generated by immunoSEQ multiplex PCR, the TCRdb table keeps only in-frame clones and is missing some. The data hold around 53,000 clones, with approximately 84% observed a single time. The sample taken for sequencing was PBMCs. These receptor sequences come from a man in his forties or fifties in good health and CMV-seronegative. CDR3s include the opening cysteine and the closing phenylalanine or tryptophan. The D gene is left open where the match is weak. Expanded clones get a size class; other rows say once, few or many, or leave the size out.

d_call	v_call	cdr3_length	j_call	clone_size	cdr3_nt	cdr3_aa
TRBD2	TRBV7-2	15	TRBJ2-5	NA	TGTGCCAGCAGCACCACTAGCGGGGGGGGTGAGACCCAGTACTTC	CASSTTSGGGETQYF
TRBD2	TRBV7-3	17	TRBJ2-2	NA	TGTGCCAGCAGCACAACCTCGGGGGGGCCGGGAACCGGGGAGCTGTTTTTT	CASSTTSGGPGTGELFF
NA	TRBV20-1	11	TRBJ1-2	NA	TGCAGTGCTCACGACCAGAGGGGCTACACCTTC	CSAHDQRGYTF
NA	TRBV6-5	13	TRBJ1-2	NA	TGTGCCAGCAAGCAAGACATTAACTATGGCTACACCTTC	CASKQDINYGYTF
NA	TRBV9	15	TRBJ2-5	NA	TGTGCCAGCAGCGTAGCTACAGGGAAGGGGGAGACCCAGTACTTC	CASSVATGKGETQYF
NA	TRBV18	15	TRBJ1-1	NA	TGTGCCAGCTCACCTTGGGCAGAAATGAACACTGAAGCTTTCTTT	CASSPWAEMNTEAFF
TRBD1	TRBV18	14	TRBJ1-4	NA	TGTGCCAGCTCCCAGGGGGCCACTAATGAAAAACTGTTTTTT	CASSQGATNEKLFF
NA	TRBV5-1	14	TRBJ2-2	once	TGCGCCAGCAGCACGACGGACAGCCCCGGGGAGCTGTTTTTT	CASSTTDSPGELFF
NA	TRBV2	11	TRBJ1-2	NA	TGTGCCAGCAGTGTAGGGGGTGGCTACACCTTC	CASSVGGGYTF
NA	TRBV7-2	15	TRBJ2-2	NA	TGTGCCAGCAGCTTAGCGGTATTCGGTGCGGGGGAGCTGTTTTTT	CASSLAVFGAGELFF
TRBD1	TRBV6-4	15	TRBJ2-2	NA	TGTGCCAGCAGTGAACGACAGGGGGGCACCGGGGAGCTGTTTTTT	CASSERQGGTGELFF
TRBD1	TRBV7-9	17	TRBJ1-6	NA	TGTGCCAGCAGCGAGGGGACAGGGAGCTCCTATAATTCACCCCTCCACTTT	CASSEGTGSSYNSPLHF
NA	TRBV7-2	15	TRBJ1-4	NA	TGTGCCAGCAGCTCTCCGGGGGTGGGTAATGAAAAACTGTTTTTT	CASSSPGVGNEKLFF
TRBD1	TRBV30	15	TRBJ1-5	NA	TGTGCCTGGAGTGTACGGGACAGCAGCAATCAGCCCCAGCATTTT	CAWSVRDSSNQPQHF
TRBD1	TRBV28	17	TRBJ1-2	NA	TGTGCCAGCAGTTTATGGAACGAGGGGACAGTTCTATATGGCTACACCTTC	CASSLWNEGTVLYGYTF
TRBD1	TRBV9	17	TRBJ1-4	NA	TGTGCCAGCAGCGTAGATCCCCCAGGGGGGTCGATTGAAAAACTGTTTTTT	CASSVDPPGGSIEKLFF
TRBD1	TRBV18	14	TRBJ2-7	NA	TGTGCCAGCTCACCACCAATAAGGACAGGGTACCTAAACTTC	CASSPPIRTGYLNF
NA	TRBV5-6	17	TRBJ2-7	NA	TGTGCCAGCAGCTTGGATGTAGCGCCGGGGGGCCACTACGAGCAGTACTTC	CASSLDVAPGGHYEQYF
NA	TRBV6-5	11	TRBJ1-1	NA	TGTGCCAGCGAATCGGGCACTGAAGCTTTCTTT	CASESGTEAFF
NA	TRBV19	16	TRBJ2-2	NA	TGTGCCAGTAGTACCGGGGTAGGAGGAAACACCGGGGAGCTGTTTTTT	CASSTGVGGNTGELFF
TRBD1	TRBV7-2	15	TRBJ1-4	NA	TGTGCCAGCAGCTTTGACAGGGGTTCTAATGAAAAACTGTTTTTT	CASSFDRGSNEKLFF
TRBD1	TRBV28	18	TRBJ2-7	NA	TGTGCCAGCAGTTTATACGGACAGGGGCCCCATAGCTCCTACGAGCAGTACTTC	CASSLYGQGPHSSYEQYF
NA	TRBV5-4	13	TRBJ2-1	NA	TGTGCCAGCCGTAGCGGCTCCTACAATGAGCAGTTCTTC	CASRSGSYNEQFF
NA	TRBV7-2	12	TRBJ1-1	NA	TGTGCCAGCAGCGAAAGGGGTTGGGAAGCTTTCTTT	CASSERGWEAFF
NA	TRBV5-5	16	TRBJ2-3	once	TGTGCCAGCAGCTGGGACCTAGCGTCCCGCACAGATACGCAGTATTTT	CASSWDLASRTDTQYF
NA	TRBV14	12	TRBJ2-3	NA	TGTGCCAGCAGCCTCGTTCCCGGTACGCAGTATTTT	CASSLVPGTQYF
NA	TRBV5-1	14	TRBJ2-5	NA	TGCGCCTCTCGGGTCCTTTCGGGCCAAGAGACCCAGTACTTC	CASRVLSGQETQYF
TRBD2	TRBV6-1	17	TRBJ2-7	NA	TGTGCCAGCAGTGCGCATGGTTGGAGCGGGGGAGACTACGAGCAGTACTTC	CASSAHGWSGGDYEQYF
NA	TRBV5-1	14	TRBJ2-7	NA	TGCGCCAGCAGCTTGAATACAGGGTCCTACGAGCAGTACTTC	CASSLNTGSYEQYF
NA	TRBV19	14	TRBJ2-3	few	TGTGCCAGCCAATTTGAGGGATTCACAGATACGCAGTATTTT	CASQFEGFTDTQYF
TRBD1	TRBV6-4	18	TRBJ1-5	NA	TGTGCCAGCAGTGACACTGCCGGGACAGGGTGCGGGAATCAGCCCCAGCATTTT	CASSDTAGTGCGNQPQHF
NA	TRBV11-2	16	TRBJ1-1	few	TGTGCCAGCAGAGCTACTTGGGGCGGTCGAGGCACTGAAGCTTTCTTT	CASRATWGGRGTEAFF
NA	TRBV20-1	10	TRBJ2-7	NA	TGCAGTGCTGGAGTCGGCGAGCAGTACTTC	CSAGVGEQYF
TRBD2	TRBV6-5	15	TRBJ2-7	NA	TGTGCCAGCAGTTACGTCCCGGGGGGGGCCTACGAGCAGTACTTC	CASSYVPGGAYEQYF
TRBD2	TRBV6-5	15	TRBJ2-7	NA	TGTGCCAGCAGCCAACTACCAGCGGGGGCCGGAGAGCAGTACTTC	CASSQLPAGAGEQYF
TRBD1	TRBV6-6	13	TRBJ1-1	NA	TGTGCCAGCAGACAGGGGGCGAACACTGAAGCTTTCTTT	CASRQGANTEAFF
TRBD1	TRBV5-1	14	TRBJ2-5	NA	TGCGCCAGCAGCCACGGTCAGGGGGCTGAGACCCAGTACTTC	CASSHGQGAETQYF